This T cell receptor (beta chain) was retrieved from a study of blood T cell repertoires in COVID-19. Study background: Italy, Spain and the United States were the sources of the convalescent and acute COVID-19 samples. Nucleic acid was either cDNA or gDNA, and it came from T cells, B-cell-depleted T cells, or PBMCs.

CDR3 length: 16 residues. Per the germline V gene, CDR1 is LNHDA and CDR2 is SQIVND (reference sequence). V dropped 5 bases and J dropped 6 bases, with 21 bases sitting between them. Original handling: Reference gene primer amplification yielded estimated nucleated cell counts. Sequenced by immunoSEQ multiplex PCR; TCRdb stores in-frame clones only, minus some. V and J calls and clone size are copied from that table; D and trimming were computed from the DNA. The profile covers some 200,000 clones, with 86% appearing a single time and 0.7% to 0.85% taken by the ten largest. This sequence joins TRBV19 and TRBJ2-3; tentatively, D is TRBD1 (5 bases). The sample comprised peripheral blood. The receptor comes from a woman in her seventies with acute or convalescent COVID-19. The CDR3 DNA reads TGTGCCAGTAGTCCCGAAAGGGGTACCTTCGGGGATACGCAGTATTTT. This codes for CASSPERGTFGDTQYF.